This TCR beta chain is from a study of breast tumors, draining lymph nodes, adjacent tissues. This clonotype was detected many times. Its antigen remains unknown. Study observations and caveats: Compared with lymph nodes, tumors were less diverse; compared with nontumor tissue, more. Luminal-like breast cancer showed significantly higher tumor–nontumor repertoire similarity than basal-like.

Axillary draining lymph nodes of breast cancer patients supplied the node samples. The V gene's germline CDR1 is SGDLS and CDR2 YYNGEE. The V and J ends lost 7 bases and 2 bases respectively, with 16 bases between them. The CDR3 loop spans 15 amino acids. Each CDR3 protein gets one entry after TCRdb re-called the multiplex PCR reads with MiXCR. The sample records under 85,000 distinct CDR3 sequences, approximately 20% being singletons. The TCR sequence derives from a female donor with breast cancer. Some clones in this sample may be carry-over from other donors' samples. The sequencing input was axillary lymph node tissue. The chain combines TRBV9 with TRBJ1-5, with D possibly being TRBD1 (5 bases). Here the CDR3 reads CASGPGAGGNQPQHF. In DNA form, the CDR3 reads TGTGCCAGCGGTCCCGGGGCCGGCGGCAATCAGCCCCAGCATTTT.